This TCR beta chain was observed in a study of blood T cell repertoires in COVID-19. On the study more broadly: T cells, B-cell-depleted T cells, or PBMCs provided the cDNA or gDNA that served as material.

Donors were grouped by their self-reported clinical history. This clone appeared a few times. The germline V gene has CDR1 LGHNA and CDR2 YSLEER. The CDR3 runs to 16 residues. Germline trimming cut 4 bases from V and 7 bases from J; bases unmatched to any gene: 7. Per the study methods: Reference gene primers were amplified, and this amplification served to estimate nucleated cell counts. Clones were sequenced by immunoSEQ multiplex PCR, and TCRdb holds only the in-frame ones, with some missing. For V, J and clone size, that table is used; D and trimming come from the DNA. Counted here are 430,000 or so clones, roughly 90% occurring once; the ten biggest clones make up around 1.9%.

Sequenced input: PBMCs or T cells enriched from blood (not recorded which). The receptor was derived from a woman aged 40-49 years who had recovered from COVID-19. V gene TRBV4-3 combines with J gene TRBJ2-2; 12 bases align to TRBD2. CDR3 nucleotide sequence: TGCGCCAGCAGCCCCCTAGCGGGAGGGACCCGCGGGGAGCTGTTTTTT. This codes for CASSPLAGGTRGELFF.